These T cell receptor beta chains were read from a single sample in a study of T cell responses to AZD1222 COVID-19 vaccine. Repertoires were generated with immunoSEQ multiplex PCR, while TCRdb's copy carries only in-frame clones and drops some. The sample includes about 100,000 clones, over 75% of them seen just once. The material sequenced was peripheral blood, taken on day 0 of AZD1222 vaccination. All receptors come from an adult in good health. CDR3s include the opening cysteine and the closing phenylalanine or tryptophan. Fields, in order: clone size, J gene, V gene, D gene, CDR3 protein, CDR3 DNA. D genes are given only for firm matches. Size values are once, few and many counts, or a class for expanded clones, and some rows have none.

clone size: .; J gene: TRBJ2-7; V gene: TRBV9; D gene: TRBD2; CDR3 protein: CASSVEAGGAYEQYF; CDR3 DNA: TGTGCCAGCAGCGTAGAGGCCGGGGGGGCCTACGAGCAGTACTTC
clone size: .; J gene: TRBJ2-3; V gene: TRBV7-9; D gene: .; CDR3 protein: CASSLSWADTQYF; CDR3 DNA: TGTGCCAGCAGCTTAAGCTGGGCAGATACGCAGTATTTT
clone size: .; J gene: TRBJ2-3; V gene: TRBV9; D gene: .; CDR3 protein: CASSDRTSSTDTQYF; CDR3 DNA: TGTGCCAGCAGCGATAGGACTTCTAGCACAGATACGCAGTATTTT
clone size: few; J gene: TRBJ1-2; V gene: TRBV18; D gene: TRBD1; CDR3 protein: CASSPRTGLGYGYTF; CDR3 DNA: TGTGCCAGCTCACCACGGACAGGGCTTGGCTATGGCTACACCTTC
clone size: .; J gene: TRBJ1-2; V gene: TRBV29-1; D gene: TRBD1; CDR3 protein: CSVGAGGTDGYTF; CDR3 DNA: TGCAGCGTTGGGGCAGGGGGTACGGATGGCTACACCTTC
clone size: .; J gene: TRBJ1-1; V gene: TRBV7-2; D gene: .; CDR3 protein: CASSLAGVGLPNTEAFF; CDR3 DNA: TGTGCCAGCAGCTTAGCGGGTGTAGGGCTACCGAACACTGAAGCTTTCTTT
clone size: .; J gene: TRBJ1-3; V gene: TRBV6-1; D gene: .; CDR3 protein: CASSEARGLSGNTIYF; CDR3 DNA: TGTGCCAGCAGTGAAGCACGGGGTCTCTCTGGAAACACCATATATTTT
clone size: few; J gene: TRBJ1-5; V gene: TRBV6-2/TRBV6-3; D gene: .; CDR3 protein: CASSPDYRPQHF; CDR3 DNA: TGTGCCAGCAGTCCAGACTATCGGCCCCAGCATTTT
clone size: few; J gene: TRBJ2-3; V gene: TRBV25-1; D gene: TRBD2; CDR3 protein: CASRLAGDSDTQYF; CDR3 DNA: TGTGCCAGCCGTCTAGCGGGAGACTCAGATACGCAGTATTTT
clone size: .; J gene: TRBJ2-3; V gene: TRBV11-2; D gene: TRBD2; CDR3 protein: CASSFYSGGPTDTQYF; CDR3 DNA: TGTGCCAGCAGCTTCTACAGCGGGGGGCCCACAGATACGCAGTATTTT
clone size: .; J gene: TRBJ1-1; V gene: TRBV25-1; D gene: .; CDR3 protein: CASNPTPRNTEAFF; CDR3 DNA: TGTGCCAGCAACCCGACGCCTAGGAACACTGAAGCTTTCTTT
clone size: .; J gene: TRBJ2-1; V gene: TRBV2; D gene: TRBD2; CDR3 protein: CASRKATSGEQFF; CDR3 DNA: TGTGCCAGCAGGAAGGCCACTAGCGGTGAGCAGTTCTTC
clone size: .; J gene: TRBJ2-2; V gene: TRBV20-1; D gene: TRBD1; CDR3 protein: CSASRPGQEAGELFF; CDR3 DNA: TGCAGTGCTAGTAGGCCGGGACAGGAGGCCGGGGAGCTGTTTTTT
clone size: .; J gene: TRBJ1-1; V gene: TRBV12-3/TRBV12-4; D gene: .; CDR3 protein: CASSLTGAPRAFF; CDR3 DNA: TGTGCCAGCAGTTTAACTGGAGCCCCCCGAGCTTTCTTT
clone size: .; J gene: TRBJ2-2; V gene: TRBV21-1; D gene: .; CDR3 protein: CASSGRDRGNTGELFF; CDR3 DNA: TGTGCCAGCAGCGGACGGGACAGGGGAAACACCGGGGAGCTGTTTTTT
clone size: .; J gene: TRBJ1-2; V gene: TRBV7-8; D gene: .; CDR3 protein: CASSFSGAGYTF; CDR3 DNA: TGTGCCAGCAGCTTTTCCGGGGCTGGCTACACCTTC
clone size: .; J gene: TRBJ2-7; V gene: TRBV28; D gene: .; CDR3 protein: CASSLMYGDPSTNYEQYF; CDR3 DNA: TGTGCCAGCAGTTTAATGTATGGAGACCCATCAACAAACTACGAGCAGTACTTC
clone size: .; J gene: TRBJ1-3; V gene: TRBV7-2; D gene: .; CDR3 protein: CASSPISSGNTIYF; CDR3 DNA: TGTGCCAGCAGCCCCATAAGCTCTGGAAACACCATATATTTT
clone size: .; J gene: TRBJ2-7; V gene: TRBV7-2; D gene: TRBD2; CDR3 protein: CASSLGGARTEQYF; CDR3 DNA: TGTGCCAGCAGCTTGGGAGGGGCGCGGACCGAGCAGTACTTC
clone size: .; J gene: TRBJ1-5; V gene: TRBV29-1; D gene: TRBD1; CDR3 protein: CSVGDRNQPQHF; CDR3 DNA: TGCAGCGTAGGGGACAGGAATCAGCCCCAGCATTTT
clone size: .; J gene: TRBJ2-3; V gene: TRBV7-2; D gene: TRBD2; CDR3 protein: CASSLAAGVYTQYF; CDR3 DNA: TGTGCCAGCAGCTTAGCAGCGGGAGTATATACGCAGTATTTT
clone size: .; J gene: TRBJ1-3; V gene: TRBV18; D gene: .; CDR3 protein: CASSPGGSGNTIYF; CDR3 DNA: TGTGCCAGCTCACCAGGGGGCTCTGGAAACACCATATATTTT
clone size: .; J gene: TRBJ2-5; V gene: TRBV4-2; D gene: .; CDR3 protein: CASSQDRLGETQYF; CDR3 DNA: TGTGCCAGCAGCCAAGATAGGCTCGGGGAGACCCAGTACTTC
clone size: .; J gene: TRBJ1-1; V gene: TRBV28; D gene: .; CDR3 protein: CASSLSPGWTEAFF; CDR3 DNA: TGTGCCAGCAGTTTATCGCCGGGATGGACTGAAGCTTTCTTT
clone size: medium-sized; J gene: TRBJ1-1; V gene: TRBV19; D gene: TRBD1; CDR3 protein: CASMGGQGGITEAFF; CDR3 DNA: TGTGCCAGTATGGGGGGACAGGGGGGTATCACTGAAGCTTTCTTT
clone size: .; J gene: TRBJ1-3; V gene: TRBV5-1; D gene: .; CDR3 protein: CASSFDTGAGNTIYF; CDR3 DNA: TGCGCCAGCAGCTTTGACACAGGCGCAGGAAACACCATATATTTT
clone size: .; J gene: TRBJ2-1; V gene: TRBV11-3; D gene: .; CDR3 protein: CASSQASTVGGQDEQFF; CDR3 DNA: TGTGCCAGCAGCCAAGCATCGACTGTCGGGGGTCAGGATGAGCAGTTCTTC
clone size: .; J gene: TRBJ2-4; V gene: TRBV6-5; D gene: .; CDR3 protein: CASSYGGEAKNIQYF; CDR3 DNA: TGTGCCAGCAGTTACGGCGGGGAGGCCAAAAACATTCAGTACTTC
clone size: .; J gene: TRBJ2-5; V gene: TRBV5-1; D gene: .; CDR3 protein: CASSMGFGGQETQYF; CDR3 DNA: TGCGCCAGCAGCATGGGTTTTGGGGGCCAAGAGACCCAGTACTTC
clone size: .; J gene: TRBJ1-2; V gene: TRBV27; D gene: .; CDR3 protein: CASSSLLTVGYGYTF; CDR3 DNA: TGTGCCAGCAGTTCACTACTTACAGTGGGCTATGGCTACACCTTC
clone size: .; J gene: TRBJ2-7; V gene: TRBV6-1; D gene: .; CDR3 protein: CASSEAGAGTLYEQYF; CDR3 DNA: TGTGCCAGCAGTGAAGCGGGGGCAGGGACTCTATACGAGCAGTACTTC
clone size: .; J gene: TRBJ1-1; V gene: TRBV5-1; D gene: .; CDR3 protein: CASSLAVGGNSYTGTEAFF; CDR3 DNA: TGCGCCAGCAGCTTGGCAGTTGGAGGGAACTCCTACACGGGCACTGAAGCTTTCTTT
clone size: .; J gene: TRBJ1-2; V gene: TRBV10-3; D gene: TRBD1; CDR3 protein: CAIRGQGANGYTF; CDR3 DNA: TGTGCCATCAGGGGACAGGGGGCCAATGGCTACACCTTC
clone size: .; J gene: TRBJ1-1; V gene: TRBV6-5; D gene: .; CDR3 protein: CASRAADPYTEAFF; CDR3 DNA: TGTGCCAGCAGGGCAGCCGATCCTTACACTGAAGCTTTCTTT
clone size: few; J gene: TRBJ1-6; V gene: TRBV6-5; D gene: TRBD1; CDR3 protein: CASSYSQGENSPLHF; CDR3 DNA: TGTGCCAGCAGTTACTCCCAGGGGGAGAATTCACCCCTCCACTTT
clone size: .; J gene: TRBJ2-7; V gene: TRBV5-1; D gene: .; CDR3 protein: CASSSTQGLWLHEQYF; CDR3 DNA: TGCGCCAGCAGCTCCACCCAGGGTTTGTGGCTCCACGAGCAGTACTTC
clone size: .; J gene: TRBJ1-3; V gene: TRBV3-1/TRBV3-2; D gene: .; CDR3 protein: CASSRRTSISGNTIYF; CDR3 DNA: TGTGCCAGCAGCCGGAGGACTAGTATCTCTGGAAACACCATATATTTT
clone size: .; J gene: TRBJ2-5; V gene: TRBV5-1; D gene: .; CDR3 protein: CASSLQETQYF; CDR3 DNA: TGCGCCAGCAGCTTGCAAGAGACCCAGTACTTC
clone size: .; J gene: TRBJ1-6; V gene: TRBV25-1; D gene: .; CDR3 protein: CASIPRGALHNSPLHF; CDR3 DNA: TGTGCCAGCATCCCCCGGGGGGCACTCCATAATTCACCCCTCCACTTT
clone size: once; J gene: TRBJ1-3; V gene: TRBV18; D gene: .; CDR3 protein: CASSPDQVLWYSSGNTIYF; CDR3 DNA: TGTGCCAGCTCGCCCGATCAGGTATTATGGTATTCCTCTGGAAACACCATATATTTT
clone size: .; J gene: TRBJ1-4; V gene: TRBV19; D gene: .; CDR3 protein: CASSIGRTTNEKLFF; CDR3 DNA: TGTGCCAGTAGTATTGGCCGAACAACTAATGAAAAACTGTTTTTT
clone size: .; J gene: TRBJ2-7; V gene: TRBV7-2; D gene: TRBD2; CDR3 protein: CASSRLSGDPYEQYF; CDR3 DNA: TGTGCCAGCAGCCGCTTGAGCGGGGATCCCTACGAGCAGTACTTC
clone size: .; J gene: TRBJ2-7; V gene: TRBV5-1; D gene: .; CDR3 protein: CASRLNYEQYF; CDR3 DNA: TGCGCCAGCAGACTTAACTACGAGCAGTACTTC